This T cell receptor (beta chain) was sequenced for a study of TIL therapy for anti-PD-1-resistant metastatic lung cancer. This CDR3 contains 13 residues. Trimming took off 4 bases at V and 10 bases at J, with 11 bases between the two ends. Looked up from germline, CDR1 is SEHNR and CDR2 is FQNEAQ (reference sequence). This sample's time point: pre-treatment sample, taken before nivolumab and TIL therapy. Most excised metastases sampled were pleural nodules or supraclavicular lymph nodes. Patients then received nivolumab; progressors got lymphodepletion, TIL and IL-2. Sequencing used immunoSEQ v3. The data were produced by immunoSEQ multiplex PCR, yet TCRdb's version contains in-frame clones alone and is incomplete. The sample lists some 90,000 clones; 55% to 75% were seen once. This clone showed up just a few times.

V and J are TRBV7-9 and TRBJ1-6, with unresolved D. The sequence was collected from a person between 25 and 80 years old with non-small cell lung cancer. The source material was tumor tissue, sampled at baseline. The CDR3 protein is CASSSGWPSPLHF. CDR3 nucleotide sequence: TGTGCCAGCAGCTCCGGATGGCCATCACCCCTCCACTTT.